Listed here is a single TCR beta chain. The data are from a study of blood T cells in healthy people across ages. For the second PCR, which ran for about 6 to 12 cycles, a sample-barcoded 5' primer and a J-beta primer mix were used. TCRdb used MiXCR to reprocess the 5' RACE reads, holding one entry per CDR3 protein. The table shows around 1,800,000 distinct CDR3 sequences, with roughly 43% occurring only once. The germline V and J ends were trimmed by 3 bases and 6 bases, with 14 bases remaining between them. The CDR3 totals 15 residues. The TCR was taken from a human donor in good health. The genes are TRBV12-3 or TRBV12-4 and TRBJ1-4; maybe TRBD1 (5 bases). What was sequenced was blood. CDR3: CASSFWAGYDEKLFF. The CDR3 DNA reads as TGTGCCAGCAGTTTCTGGGCAGGGTACGATGAAAAACTGTTTTTT.